This TCR beta chain came from a study of shared clonotypes between healthy human individuals. The germline gives CDR1 GTSNPN, CDR2 SVGIG (reference sequence). CDR3 size: 15 residues. V was cut by 6 bases and J by 0 bases, with 15 bases left in between. As to this clone: Its antigen is as yet unknown.

Study-wide points: Clonotype sharing across four donors was observed for 4% to 5.5% of naive CD4 clonotypes.

As originally analysed: ImmunoSEQ gave junction-only sequences without quality scores, so filtering differed. The assay was immunoSEQ multiplex PCR, and TCRdb's table has in-frame clones only and misses some. V and J calls and clone size are as listed in that table; D and trimming were resolved from the DNA. The profile shows approximately 2.5 million clones, about 92% of them singletons. V is TRBV30 and J is TRBJ1-5, with D uncertain. Sequenced material: naive CD4+ T cells sorted from blood. Subset described: CD45RA+ positively selected. The sequence derives from a man aged 18 to 35 in good health. In DNA form, the CDR3 reads TGTGCCTGTCAAAATAAGTTGGGTAGCAATCAGCCCCAGCATTTT. It encodes CACQNKLGSNQPQHF. Full variable domain (outside the CDR3, taken from reference TRBV30 and TRBJ1-5): SQTIHQWPATLVQPVGSPLSLECTVEGTSNPNLYWYRQAAGRGLQLLFYSVGIGQISSEVPQNLSASRPQDRQFILSSKKLLLSDSGFYLCACQNKLGSNQPQHFGDGTRLSIL.